What follows describes a single TCR beta chain. The PCR used 60 Vbeta and 13 Jbeta primers. TCRdb's copy holds only in-frame clones and misses some; the assay was immunoSEQ multiplex PCR. The sample yields about 140,000 clones, 65% to 85% seen once. This entry comes from a study of cytomegalovirus exposure and HLA in healthy donors. The specimen was PBMCs. The clonotype comes from a man aged 18 to 35 in good health and CMV-seronegative.

The CDR3 nucleotides are TGTGCCAGCAGCTCCGCCGCAGGGGGCTCGGGTGAAAAACTGTTTTTT. This encodes CASSSAAGGSGEKLFF. This chain links TRBV7-6 with TRBJ1-4; 8 nucleotides line up with TRBD1. The CDR3 consists of 16 residues. CDR1 is SGHVS, CDR2 FNYEAQ, per germline. J gave up 7 bases and V 4 bases, and 11 bases lay outside the gene matches.